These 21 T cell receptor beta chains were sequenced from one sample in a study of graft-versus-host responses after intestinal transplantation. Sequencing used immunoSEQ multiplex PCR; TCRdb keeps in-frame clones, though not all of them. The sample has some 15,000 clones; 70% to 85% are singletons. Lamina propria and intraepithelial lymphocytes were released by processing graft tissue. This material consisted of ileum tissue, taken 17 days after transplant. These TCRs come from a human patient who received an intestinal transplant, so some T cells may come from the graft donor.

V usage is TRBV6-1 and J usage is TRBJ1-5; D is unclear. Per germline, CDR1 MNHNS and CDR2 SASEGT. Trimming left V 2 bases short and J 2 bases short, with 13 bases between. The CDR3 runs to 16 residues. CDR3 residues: CASSESLGVGNQPQHF. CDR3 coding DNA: TGTGCCAGCAGTGAATCACTGGGAGTCGGCAATCAGCCCCAGCATTTT.

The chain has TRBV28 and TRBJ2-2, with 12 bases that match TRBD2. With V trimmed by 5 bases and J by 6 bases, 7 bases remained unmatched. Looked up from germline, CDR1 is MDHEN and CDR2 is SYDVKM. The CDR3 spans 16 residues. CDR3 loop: CASSPWTSGEAGELFF. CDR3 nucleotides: TGTGCCAGCAGTCCCTGGACTAGCGGGGAGGCCGGGGAGCTGTTTTTT.

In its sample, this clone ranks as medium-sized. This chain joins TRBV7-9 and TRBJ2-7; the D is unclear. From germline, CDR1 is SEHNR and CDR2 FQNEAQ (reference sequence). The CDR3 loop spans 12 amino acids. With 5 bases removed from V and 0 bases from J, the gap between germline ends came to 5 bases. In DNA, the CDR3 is TGTGCCAGCAGCCTAGGCTCCTACGAGCAGTACTTC. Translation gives CASSLGSYEQYF.

The CDR3 protein is CASSLWVTGGNQYF. Written as DNA, the CDR3 is TGTGCCAGCAGCTTGTGGGTAACGGGAGGTAATCAGTACTTC. The rearrangement uses TRBV5-6 and TRBJ2-4, with 7 bases that match TRBD2. The CDR3 has 14 amino acids. CDR1 is SGHDT and CDR2 is YYEEEE in the germline V gene. Trimming removed 1 base from V and 12 bases from J; junction bases left unmatched: 10.

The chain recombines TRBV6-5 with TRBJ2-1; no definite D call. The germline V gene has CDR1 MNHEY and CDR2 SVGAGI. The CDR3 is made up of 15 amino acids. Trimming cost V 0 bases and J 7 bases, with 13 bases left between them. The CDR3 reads CASSYSEAWRNEQFF. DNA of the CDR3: TGTGCCAGCAGTTACTCAGAGGCGTGGCGGAATGAGCAGTTCTTC.

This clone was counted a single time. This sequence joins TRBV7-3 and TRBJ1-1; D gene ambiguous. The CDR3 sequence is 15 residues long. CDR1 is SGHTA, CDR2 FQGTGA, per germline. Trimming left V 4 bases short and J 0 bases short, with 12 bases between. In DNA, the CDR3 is TGTGCCAGCAGCTCAATGGCGGGAATGAACACTGAAGCTTTCTTT. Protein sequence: CASSSMAGMNTEAFF.

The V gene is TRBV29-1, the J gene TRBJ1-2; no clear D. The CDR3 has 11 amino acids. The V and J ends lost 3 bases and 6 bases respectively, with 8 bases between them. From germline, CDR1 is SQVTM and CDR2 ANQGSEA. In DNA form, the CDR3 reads TGCAGCGTTGATGAGATAAATGGCTACACCTTC. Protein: CSVDEINGYTF.

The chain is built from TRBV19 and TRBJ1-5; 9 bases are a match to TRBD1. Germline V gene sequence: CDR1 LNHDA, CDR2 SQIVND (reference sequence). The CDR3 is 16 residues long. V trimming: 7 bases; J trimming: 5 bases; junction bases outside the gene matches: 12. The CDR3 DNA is TGTGCCAGTACCAGATTCCGGGACAGGGTTGATCAGCCCCAGCATTTT. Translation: CASTRFRDRVDQPQHF. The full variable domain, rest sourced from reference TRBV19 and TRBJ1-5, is DGGITQSPKYLFRKEGQNVTLSCEQNLNHDAMYWYRQDPGQGLRLIYYSQIVNDFQKGDIAEGYSVSREKKESFPLTVTSAQKNPTAFYLCASTRFRDRVDQPQHFGDGTRLSIL.

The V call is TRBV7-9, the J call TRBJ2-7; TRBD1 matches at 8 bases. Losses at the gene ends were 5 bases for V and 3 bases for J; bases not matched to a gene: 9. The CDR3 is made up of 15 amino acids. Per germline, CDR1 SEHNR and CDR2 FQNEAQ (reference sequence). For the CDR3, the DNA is TGTGCCAGCAGCGACGGGACAGGCTTTGTCTACGAGCAGTACTTC. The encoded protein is CASSDGTGFVYEQYF.

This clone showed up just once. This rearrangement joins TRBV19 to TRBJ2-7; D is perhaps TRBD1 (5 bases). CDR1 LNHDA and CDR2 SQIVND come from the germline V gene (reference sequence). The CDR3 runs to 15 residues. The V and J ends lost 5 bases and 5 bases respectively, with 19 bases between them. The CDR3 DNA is TGTGCCAGTAGTCAGTATGGTCAGGGCTTCGACGAGCAGTACTTC. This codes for CASSQYGQGFDEQYF.

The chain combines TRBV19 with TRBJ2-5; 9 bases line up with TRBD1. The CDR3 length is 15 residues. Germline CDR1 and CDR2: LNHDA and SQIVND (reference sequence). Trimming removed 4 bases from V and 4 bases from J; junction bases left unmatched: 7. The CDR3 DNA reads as TGTGCCAGTAGTACCGCCGGACAGGGGATAGAGACCCAGTACTTC. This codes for CASSTAGQGIETQYF.

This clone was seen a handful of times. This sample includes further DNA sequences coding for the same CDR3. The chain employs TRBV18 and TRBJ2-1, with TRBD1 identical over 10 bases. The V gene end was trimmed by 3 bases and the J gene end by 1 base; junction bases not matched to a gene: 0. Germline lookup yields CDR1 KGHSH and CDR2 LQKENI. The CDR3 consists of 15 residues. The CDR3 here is CASSPGQGSYNEQFF. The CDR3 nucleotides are TGTGCCAGCTCACCGGGACAGGGGTCCTACAATGAGCAGTTCTTC.

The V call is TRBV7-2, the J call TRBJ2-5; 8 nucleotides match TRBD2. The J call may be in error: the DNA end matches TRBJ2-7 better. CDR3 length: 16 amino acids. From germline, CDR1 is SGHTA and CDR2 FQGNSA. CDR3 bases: TGTGCCAGCAGAGCCTCTCCTTTAGCGGGGCGCTACGAGCAGTACTTC. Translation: CASRASPLAGRYEQYF.

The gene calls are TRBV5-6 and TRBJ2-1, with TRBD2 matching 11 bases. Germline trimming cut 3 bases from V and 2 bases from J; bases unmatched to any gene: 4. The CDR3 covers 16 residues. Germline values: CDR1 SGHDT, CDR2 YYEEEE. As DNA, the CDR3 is TGTGCCAGCAGCTGGGGACTAGCGGCCGCCTACAATGAGCAGTTCTTC. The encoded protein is CASSWGLAAAYNEQFF.

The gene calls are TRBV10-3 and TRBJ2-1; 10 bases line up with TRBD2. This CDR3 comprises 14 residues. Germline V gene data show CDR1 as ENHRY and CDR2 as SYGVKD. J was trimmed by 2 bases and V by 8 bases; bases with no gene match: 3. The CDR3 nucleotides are TGTGCCATCCTGACTAGCGGGCCCTACAATGAGCAGTTCTTC. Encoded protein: CAILTSGPYNEQFF.

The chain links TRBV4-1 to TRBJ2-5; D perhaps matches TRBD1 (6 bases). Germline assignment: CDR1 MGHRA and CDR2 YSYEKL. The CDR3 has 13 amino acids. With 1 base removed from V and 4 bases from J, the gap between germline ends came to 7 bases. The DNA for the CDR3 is TGCGCCAGCAGCCAAGTAGGGGGAGAGACCCAGTACTTC. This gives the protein CASSQVGGETQYF.

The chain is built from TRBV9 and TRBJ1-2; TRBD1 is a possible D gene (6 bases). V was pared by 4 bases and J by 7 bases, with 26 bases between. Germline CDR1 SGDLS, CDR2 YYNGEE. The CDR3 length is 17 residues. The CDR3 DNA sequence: TGTGCCAGCAGCCATTTAGAGATGACAGGCTGGGGTGTTGGCTACACCTTC. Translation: CASSHLEMTGWGVGYTF.

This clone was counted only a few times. The CDR3 coding sequence is TGTGCCAGCAGTCTCGGACAGGTTGGATACGAGCAGTACTTC. Protein: CASSLGQVGYEQYF. V usage is TRBV27 and J usage is TRBJ2-7; 7 nucleotides align to TRBD1. The CDR3 is made up of 14 amino acids. The V and J ends lost 5 bases and 4 bases, in that order; junction bases with no gene match: 8. In germline, CDR1 is MNHEY, CDR2 SMNVEV (reference sequence).

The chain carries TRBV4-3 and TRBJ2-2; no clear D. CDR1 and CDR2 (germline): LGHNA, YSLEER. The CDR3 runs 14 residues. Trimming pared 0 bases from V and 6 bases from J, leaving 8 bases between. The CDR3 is CASSQDRWAGELFF. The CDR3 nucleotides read TGCGCCAGCAGCCAAGATAGATGGGCCGGGGAGCTGTTTTTT.

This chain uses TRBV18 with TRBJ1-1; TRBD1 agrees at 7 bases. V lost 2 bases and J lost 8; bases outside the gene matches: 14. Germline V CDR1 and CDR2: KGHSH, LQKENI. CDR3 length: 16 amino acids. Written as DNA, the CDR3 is TGTGCCAGCTCACCAGGGAAACCGGGACAGAGATTCGAAGCTTTCTTT. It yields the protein CASSPGKPGQRFEAFF.

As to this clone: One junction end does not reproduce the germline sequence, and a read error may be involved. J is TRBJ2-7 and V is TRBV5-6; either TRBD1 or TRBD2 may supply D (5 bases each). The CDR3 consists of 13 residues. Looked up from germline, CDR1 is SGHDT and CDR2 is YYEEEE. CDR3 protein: CASSFSGGHEQHF. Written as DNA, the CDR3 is TGTGCCAGCAGCTTTTCAGGAGGACACGAGCAGCACTTC.